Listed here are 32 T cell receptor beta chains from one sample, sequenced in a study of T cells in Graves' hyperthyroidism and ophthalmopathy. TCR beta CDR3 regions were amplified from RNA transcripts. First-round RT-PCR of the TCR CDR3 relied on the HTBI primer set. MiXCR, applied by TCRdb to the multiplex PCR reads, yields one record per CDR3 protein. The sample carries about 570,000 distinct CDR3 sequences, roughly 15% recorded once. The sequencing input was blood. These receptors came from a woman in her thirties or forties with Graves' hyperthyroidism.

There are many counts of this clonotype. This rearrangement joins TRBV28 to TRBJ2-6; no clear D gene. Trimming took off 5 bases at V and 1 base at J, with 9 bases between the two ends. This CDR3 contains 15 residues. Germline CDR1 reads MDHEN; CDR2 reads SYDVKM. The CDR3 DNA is TGTGCCAGCAGTGCCCGGGTATCTGGGGCCAACGTCCTGACTTTC. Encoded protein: CASSARVSGANVLTF. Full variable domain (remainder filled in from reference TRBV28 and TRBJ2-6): DVKVTQSSRYLVKRTGEKVFLECVQDMDHENMFWYRQDPGLGLRLIYFSYDVKMKEKGDIPEGYSVSREKKERFSLILESASTNQTSMYLCASSARVSGANVLTFGAGSRLTVL.

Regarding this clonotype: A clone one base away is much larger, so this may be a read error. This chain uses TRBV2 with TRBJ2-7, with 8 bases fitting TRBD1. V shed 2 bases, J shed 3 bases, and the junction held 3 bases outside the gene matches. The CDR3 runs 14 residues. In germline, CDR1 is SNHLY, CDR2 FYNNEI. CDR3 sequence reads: CASSERTGNYEQYF. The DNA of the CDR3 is TGTGCCAGCAGTGAACGGACAGGGAACTACGAGCAGTACTTC.

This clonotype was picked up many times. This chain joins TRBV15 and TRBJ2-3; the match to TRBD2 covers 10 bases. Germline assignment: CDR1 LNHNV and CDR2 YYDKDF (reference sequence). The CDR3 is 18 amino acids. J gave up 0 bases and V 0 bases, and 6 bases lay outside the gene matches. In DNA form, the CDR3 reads TGTGCCACCAGCAGAGAGGAGCGGGAGGGAGAGAGCACAGATACGCAGTATTTT. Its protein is CATSREEREGESTDTQYF.

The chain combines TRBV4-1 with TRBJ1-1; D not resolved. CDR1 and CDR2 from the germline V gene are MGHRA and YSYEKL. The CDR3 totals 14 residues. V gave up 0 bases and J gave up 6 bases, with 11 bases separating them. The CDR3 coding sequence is TGCGCCAGCAGCCAAGAAGAAGGGTTGGCTGAAGCTTTCTTT. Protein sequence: CASSQEEGLAEAFF.

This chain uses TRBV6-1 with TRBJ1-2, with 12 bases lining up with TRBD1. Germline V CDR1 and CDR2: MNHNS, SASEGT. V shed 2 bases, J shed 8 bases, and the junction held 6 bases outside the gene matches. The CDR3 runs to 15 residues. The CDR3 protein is CASSERGQGAQGYTF. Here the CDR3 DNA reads TGTGCCAGCAGTGAAAGGGGACAGGGGGCGCAGGGCTACACCTTC.

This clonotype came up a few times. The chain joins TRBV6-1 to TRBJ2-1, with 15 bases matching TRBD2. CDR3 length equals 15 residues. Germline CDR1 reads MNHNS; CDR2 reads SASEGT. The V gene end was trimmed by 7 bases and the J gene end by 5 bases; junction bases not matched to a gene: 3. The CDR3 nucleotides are TGTGCCAGCACGGGGACTAGCGGGAGGCACAATGAGCAGTTCTTC. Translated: CASTGTSGRHNEQFF.

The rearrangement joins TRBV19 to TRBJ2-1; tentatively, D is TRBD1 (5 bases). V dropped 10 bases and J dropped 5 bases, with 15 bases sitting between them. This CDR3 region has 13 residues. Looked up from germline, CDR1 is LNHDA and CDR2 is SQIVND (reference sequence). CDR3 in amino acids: CATKVAGNNEQFF. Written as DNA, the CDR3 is TGTGCCACCAAGGTGGCAGGGAACAATGAGCAGTTCTTC.

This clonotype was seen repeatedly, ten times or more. CDR3 amino acids: CASRLSDTQYF. CDR3 DNA sequence: TGTGCCAGCCGATTGTCGGATACGCAGTATTTT. The V gene is TRBV2, the J gene TRBJ2-3; D gene uncertain. Looked up from germline, CDR1 is SNHLY and CDR2 is FYNNEI. This CDR3 contains 11 residues. Trimming cost V 8 bases and J 6 bases, with 9 bases left between them.

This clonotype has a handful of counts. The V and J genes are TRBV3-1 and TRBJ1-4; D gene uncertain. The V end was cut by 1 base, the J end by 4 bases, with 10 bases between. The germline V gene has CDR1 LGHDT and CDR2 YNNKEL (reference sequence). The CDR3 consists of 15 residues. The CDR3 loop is CASSQVLGFNEKLFF. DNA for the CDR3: TGTGCCAGCAGCCAAGTCCTAGGGTTTAATGAAAAACTGTTTTTT.

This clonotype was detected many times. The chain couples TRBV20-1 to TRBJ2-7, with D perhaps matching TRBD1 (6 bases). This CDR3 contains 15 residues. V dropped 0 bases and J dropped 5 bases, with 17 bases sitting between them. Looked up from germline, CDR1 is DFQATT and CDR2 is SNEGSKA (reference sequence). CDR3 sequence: CSARDSRQGLDEQYF. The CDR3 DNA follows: TGCAGTGCTAGAGATAGTAGGCAGGGGTTGGACGAGCAGTACTTC.

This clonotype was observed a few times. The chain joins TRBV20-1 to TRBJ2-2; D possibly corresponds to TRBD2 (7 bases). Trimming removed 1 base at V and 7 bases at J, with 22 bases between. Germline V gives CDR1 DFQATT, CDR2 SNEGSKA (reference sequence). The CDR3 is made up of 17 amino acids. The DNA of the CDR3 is TGCAGTGCTAGAGTCGGGGGAGGGGGGACTTACGGCGGGGAGCTGTTTTTT. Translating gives CSARVGGGGTYGGELFF.

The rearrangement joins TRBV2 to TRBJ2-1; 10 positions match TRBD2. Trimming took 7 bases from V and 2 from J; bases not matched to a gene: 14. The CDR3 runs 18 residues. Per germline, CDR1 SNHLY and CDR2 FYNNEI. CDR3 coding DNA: TGTGCCAGCAAGGGGACTAGCGCTCCGGGAGGACCCTACAATGAGCAGTTCTTC. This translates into CASKGTSAPGGPYNEQFF.

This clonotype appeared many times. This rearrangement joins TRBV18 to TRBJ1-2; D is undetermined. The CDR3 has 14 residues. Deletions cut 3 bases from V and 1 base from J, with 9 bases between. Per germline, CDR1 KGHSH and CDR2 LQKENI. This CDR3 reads CASSPLAGNYGYTF. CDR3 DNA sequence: TGTGCCAGCTCACCGCTCGCGGGTAACTATGGCTACACCTTC.

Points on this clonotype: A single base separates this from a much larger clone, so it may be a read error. CDR3 nucleotide sequence: TGTGCCCGGAGTGTACCGGGCAGATACAAAAACATTCAGTACTTC. It is translated as CARSVPGRYKNIQYF. This sequence joins TRBV30 and TRBJ2-4, with no clear D. This CDR3 is 15 amino acids long. Germline-derived CDR1 and CDR2 are GTSNPN and SVGIG (reference sequence). Complete variable domain (other parts from reference TRBV30 and TRBJ2-4): SQTIHQWPATLVQPVGSPLSLECTVEGTSNPNLYWYRQAAGRGLQLLFYSVGIGQISSEVPQNLSASRPQDRQFILSSKKLLLSDSGFYLCARSVPGRYKNIQYFGAGTRLSVL.

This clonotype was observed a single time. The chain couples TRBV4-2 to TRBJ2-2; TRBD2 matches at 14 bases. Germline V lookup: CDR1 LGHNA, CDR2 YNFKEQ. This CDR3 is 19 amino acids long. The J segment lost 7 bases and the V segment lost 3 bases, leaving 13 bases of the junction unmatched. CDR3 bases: TGTGCCAGCAGCCATGCAACCGGGACTAGCGGGAGTTATGGCGGGGAGCTGTTTTTT. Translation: CASSHATGTSGSYGGELFF.

The DNA of the CDR3 is TGTGCCAGCAGCTTACCCGGATTGCCGCGGGGAAACACCATATATTTT. Amino acid sequence: CASSLPGLPRGNTIYF. This sequence joins TRBV7-2 and TRBJ1-3; D uncertain. CDR1 and CDR2 from the germline V gene are SGHTA and FQGNSA. Trimming removed 2 bases at V and 4 bases at J, with 15 bases between. This CDR3 contains 16 residues.

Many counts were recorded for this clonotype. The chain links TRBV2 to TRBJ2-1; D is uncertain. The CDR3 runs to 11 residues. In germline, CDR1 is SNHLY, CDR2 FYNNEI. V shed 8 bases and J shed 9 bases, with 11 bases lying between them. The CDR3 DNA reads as TGTGCCAGCGGGAAGGGTGGTGAGCAGTTCTTC. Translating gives CASGKGGEQFF. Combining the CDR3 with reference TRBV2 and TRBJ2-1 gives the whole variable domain EPEVTQTPSHQVTQMGQEVILRCVPISNHLYFYWYRQILGQKVEFLVSFYNNEISEKSEIFDDQFSVERPDGSNFTLKIRSTKLEDSAMYFCASGKGGEQFFGPGTRLTVL.

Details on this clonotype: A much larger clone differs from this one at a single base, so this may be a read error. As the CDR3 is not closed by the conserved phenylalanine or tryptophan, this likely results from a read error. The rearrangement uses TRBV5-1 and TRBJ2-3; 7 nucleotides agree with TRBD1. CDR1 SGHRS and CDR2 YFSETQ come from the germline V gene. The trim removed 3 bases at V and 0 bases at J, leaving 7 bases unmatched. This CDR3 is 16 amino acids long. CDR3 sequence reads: CASSWTGLSSTDTQYV. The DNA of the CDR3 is TGCGCCAGCAGCTGGACAGGCCTTTCTAGCACAGATACGCAGTATGTT.

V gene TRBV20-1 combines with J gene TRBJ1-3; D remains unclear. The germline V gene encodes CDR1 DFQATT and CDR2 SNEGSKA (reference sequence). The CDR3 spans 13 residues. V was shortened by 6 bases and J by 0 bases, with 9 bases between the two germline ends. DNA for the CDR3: TGCAGTGCGACCAGGACCTCTGGAAACACCATATATTTT. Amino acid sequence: CSATRTSGNTIYF.

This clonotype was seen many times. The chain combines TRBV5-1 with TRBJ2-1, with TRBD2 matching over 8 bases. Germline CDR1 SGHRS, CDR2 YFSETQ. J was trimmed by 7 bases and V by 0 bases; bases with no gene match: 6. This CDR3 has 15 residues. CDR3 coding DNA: TGCGCCAGCAGCTTGGCGGCTAGCGGGCCTAATGAGCAGTTCTTC. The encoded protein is CASSLAASGPNEQFF.

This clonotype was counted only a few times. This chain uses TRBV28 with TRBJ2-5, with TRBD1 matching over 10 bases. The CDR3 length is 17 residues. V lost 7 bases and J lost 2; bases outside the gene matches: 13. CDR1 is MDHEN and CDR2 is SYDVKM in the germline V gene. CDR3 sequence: CASTLPAGTGEQETQYF. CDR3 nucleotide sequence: TGTGCCAGCACCCTACCCGCAGGGACAGGGGAACAAGAGACCCAGTACTTC. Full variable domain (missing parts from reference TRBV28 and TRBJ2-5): DVKVTQSSRYLVKRTGEKVFLECVQDMDHENMFWYRQDPGLGLRLIYFSYDVKMKEKGDIPEGYSVSREKKERFSLILESASTNQTSMYLCASTLPAGTGEQETQYFGPGTRLLVL.

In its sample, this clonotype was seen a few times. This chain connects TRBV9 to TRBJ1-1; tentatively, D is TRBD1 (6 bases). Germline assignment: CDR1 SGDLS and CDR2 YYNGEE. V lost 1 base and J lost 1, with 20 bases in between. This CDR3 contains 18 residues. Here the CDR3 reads CASSVSPSPRDTNTEAFF. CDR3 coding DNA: TGTGCCAGCAGCGTATCCCCCTCCCCGCGGGACACGAACACTGAAGCTTTCTTT.

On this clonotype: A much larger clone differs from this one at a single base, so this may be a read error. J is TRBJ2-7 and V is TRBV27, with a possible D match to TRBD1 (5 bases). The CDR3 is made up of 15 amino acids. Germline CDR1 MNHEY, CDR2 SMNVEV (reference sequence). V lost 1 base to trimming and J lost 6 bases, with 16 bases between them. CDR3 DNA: TGTGCCAGCAGTTTATTGGCCCATCAGGGCTGCGAGCAGTACTTC. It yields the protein CASSLLAHQGCEQYF.

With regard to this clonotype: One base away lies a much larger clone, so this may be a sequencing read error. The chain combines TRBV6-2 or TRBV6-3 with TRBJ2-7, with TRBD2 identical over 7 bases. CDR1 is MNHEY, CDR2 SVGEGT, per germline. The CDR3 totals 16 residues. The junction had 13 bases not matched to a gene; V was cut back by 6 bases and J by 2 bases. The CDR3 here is CASRFETSTYPYEQYF. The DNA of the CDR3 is TGTGCCAGCAGGTTCGAGACTAGCACCTACCCCTACGAGCAGTACTTC.

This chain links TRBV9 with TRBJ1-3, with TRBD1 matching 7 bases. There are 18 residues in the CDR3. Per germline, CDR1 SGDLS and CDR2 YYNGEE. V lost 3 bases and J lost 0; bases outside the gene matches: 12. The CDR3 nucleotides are TGTGCCAGCAGCGCCCTACCGGGACAGATTTTCTCTGGAAACACCATATATTTT. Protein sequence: CASSALPGQIFSGNTIYF. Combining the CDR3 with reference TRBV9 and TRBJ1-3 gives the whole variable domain DSGVTQTPKHLITATGQRVTLRCSPRSGDLSVYWYQQSLDQGLQFLIQYYNGEERAKGNILERFSAQQFPDLHSELNLSSLELGDSALYFCASSALPGQIFSGNTIYFGEGSWLTVV.

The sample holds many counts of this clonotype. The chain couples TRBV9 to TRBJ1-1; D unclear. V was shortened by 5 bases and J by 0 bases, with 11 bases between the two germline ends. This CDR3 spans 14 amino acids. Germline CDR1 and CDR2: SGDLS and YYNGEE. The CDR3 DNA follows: TGTGCCAGCAGTGAAGGAGGGTTGAACACTGAAGCTTTCTTT. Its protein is CASSEGGLNTEAFF.

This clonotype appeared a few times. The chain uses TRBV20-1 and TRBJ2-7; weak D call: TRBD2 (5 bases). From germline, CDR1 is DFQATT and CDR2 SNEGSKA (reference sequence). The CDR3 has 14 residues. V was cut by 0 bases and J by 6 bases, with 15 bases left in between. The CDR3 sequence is CSARDPTSFSEQYF. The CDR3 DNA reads TGCAGTGCTAGAGACCCCACTAGTTTCTCCGAGCAGTACTTC.

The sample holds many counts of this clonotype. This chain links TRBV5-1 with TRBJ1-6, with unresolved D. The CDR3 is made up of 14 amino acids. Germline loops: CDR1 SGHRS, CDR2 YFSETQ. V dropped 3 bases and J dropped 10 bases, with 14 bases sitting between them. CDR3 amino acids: CASSSGQSQSPLHF. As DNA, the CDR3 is TGCGCCAGCAGCTCCGGGCAAAGCCAGTCACCCCTCCACTTT.

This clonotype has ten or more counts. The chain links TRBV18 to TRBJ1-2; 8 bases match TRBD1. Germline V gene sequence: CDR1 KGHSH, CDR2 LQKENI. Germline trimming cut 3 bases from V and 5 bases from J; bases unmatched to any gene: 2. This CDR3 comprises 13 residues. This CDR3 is CASSPTGEYGYTF. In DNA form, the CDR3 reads TGTGCCAGCTCACCGACAGGGGAGTATGGCTACACCTTC.

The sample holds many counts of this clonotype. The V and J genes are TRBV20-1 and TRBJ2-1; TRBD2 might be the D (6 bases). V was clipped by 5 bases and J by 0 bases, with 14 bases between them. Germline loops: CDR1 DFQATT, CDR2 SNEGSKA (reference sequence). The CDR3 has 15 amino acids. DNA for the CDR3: TGCAGTGCTCACCGGGACTGGAGCTCCTACAATGAGCAGTTCTTC. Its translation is CSAHRDWSSYNEQFF.

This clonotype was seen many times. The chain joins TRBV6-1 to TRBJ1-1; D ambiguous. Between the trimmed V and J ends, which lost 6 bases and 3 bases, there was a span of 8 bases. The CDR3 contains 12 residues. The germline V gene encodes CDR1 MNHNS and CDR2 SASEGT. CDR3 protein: CASSKPDTEAFF. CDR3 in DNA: TGTGCCAGCAGCAAACCCGACACTGAAGCTTTCTTT.

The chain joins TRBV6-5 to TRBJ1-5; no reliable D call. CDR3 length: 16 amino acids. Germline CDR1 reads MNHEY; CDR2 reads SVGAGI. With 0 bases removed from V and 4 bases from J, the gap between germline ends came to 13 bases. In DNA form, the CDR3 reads TGTGCCAGCAGTTACTCGTATCCGACCGGGAATCAGCCCCAGCATTTT. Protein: CASSYSYPTGNQPQHF.